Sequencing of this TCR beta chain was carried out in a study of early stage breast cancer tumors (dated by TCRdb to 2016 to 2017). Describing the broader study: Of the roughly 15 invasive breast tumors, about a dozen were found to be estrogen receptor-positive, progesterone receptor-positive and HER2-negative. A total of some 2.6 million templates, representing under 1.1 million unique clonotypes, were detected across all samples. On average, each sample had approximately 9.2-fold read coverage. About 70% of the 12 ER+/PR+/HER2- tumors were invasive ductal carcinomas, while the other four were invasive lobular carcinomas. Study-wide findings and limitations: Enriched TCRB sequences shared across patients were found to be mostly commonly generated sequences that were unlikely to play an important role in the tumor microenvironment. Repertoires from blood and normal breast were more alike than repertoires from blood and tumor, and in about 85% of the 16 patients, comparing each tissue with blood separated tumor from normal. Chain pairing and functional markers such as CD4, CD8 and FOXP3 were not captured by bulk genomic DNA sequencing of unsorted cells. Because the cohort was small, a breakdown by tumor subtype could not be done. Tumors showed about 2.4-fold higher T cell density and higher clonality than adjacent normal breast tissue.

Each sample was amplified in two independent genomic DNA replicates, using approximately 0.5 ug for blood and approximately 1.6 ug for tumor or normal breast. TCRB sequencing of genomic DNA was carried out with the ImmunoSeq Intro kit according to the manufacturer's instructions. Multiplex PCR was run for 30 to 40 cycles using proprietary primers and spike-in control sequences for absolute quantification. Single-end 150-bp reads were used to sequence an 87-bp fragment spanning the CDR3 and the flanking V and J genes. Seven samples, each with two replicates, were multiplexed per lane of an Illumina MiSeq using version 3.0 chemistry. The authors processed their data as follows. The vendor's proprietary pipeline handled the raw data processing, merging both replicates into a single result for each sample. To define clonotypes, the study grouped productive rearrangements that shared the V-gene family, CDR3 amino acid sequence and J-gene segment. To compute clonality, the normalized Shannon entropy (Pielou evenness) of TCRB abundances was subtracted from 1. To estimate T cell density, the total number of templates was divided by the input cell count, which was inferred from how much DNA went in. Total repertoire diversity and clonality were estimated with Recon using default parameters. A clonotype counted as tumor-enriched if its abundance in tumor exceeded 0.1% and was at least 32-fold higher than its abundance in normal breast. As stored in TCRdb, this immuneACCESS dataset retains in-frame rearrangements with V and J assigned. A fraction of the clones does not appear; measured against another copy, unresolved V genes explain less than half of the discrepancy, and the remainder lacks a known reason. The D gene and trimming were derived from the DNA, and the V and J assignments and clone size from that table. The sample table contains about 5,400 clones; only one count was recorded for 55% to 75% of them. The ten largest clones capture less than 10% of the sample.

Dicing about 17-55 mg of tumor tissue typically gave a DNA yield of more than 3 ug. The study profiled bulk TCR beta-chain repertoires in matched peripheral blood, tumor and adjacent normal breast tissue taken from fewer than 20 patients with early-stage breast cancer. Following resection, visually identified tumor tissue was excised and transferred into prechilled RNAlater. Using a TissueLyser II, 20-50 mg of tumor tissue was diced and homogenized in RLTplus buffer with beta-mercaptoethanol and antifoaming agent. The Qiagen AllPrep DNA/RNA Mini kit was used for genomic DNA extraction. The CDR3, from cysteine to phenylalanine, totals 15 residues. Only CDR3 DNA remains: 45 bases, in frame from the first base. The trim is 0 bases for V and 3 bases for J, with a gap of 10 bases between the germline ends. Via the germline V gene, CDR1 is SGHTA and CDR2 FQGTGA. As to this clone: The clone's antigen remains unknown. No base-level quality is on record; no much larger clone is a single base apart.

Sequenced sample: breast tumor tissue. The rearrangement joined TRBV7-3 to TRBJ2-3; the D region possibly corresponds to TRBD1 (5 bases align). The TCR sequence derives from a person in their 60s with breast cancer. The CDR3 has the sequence CASSLTGDSTDTQYF. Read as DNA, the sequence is TGTGCCAGCAGCTTAACAGGGGATTCAACAGATACGCAGTATTTT.